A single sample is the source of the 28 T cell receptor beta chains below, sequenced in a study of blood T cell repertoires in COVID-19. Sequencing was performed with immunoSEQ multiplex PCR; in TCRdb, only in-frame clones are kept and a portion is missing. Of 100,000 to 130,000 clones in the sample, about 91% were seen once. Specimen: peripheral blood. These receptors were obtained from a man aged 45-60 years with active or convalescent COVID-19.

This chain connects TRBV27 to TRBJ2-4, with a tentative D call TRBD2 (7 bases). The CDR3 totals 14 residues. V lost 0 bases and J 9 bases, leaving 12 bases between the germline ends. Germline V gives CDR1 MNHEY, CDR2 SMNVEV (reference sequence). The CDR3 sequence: CASSLSQGRVIQYF. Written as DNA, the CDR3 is TGTGCCAGCAGTTTATCCCAGGGGAGGGTCATTCAGTACTTC.

The CDR3, as DNA: TGTGCCAGCCCAGAAGGAAACACCATATATTTT. Encoded protein: CASPEGNTIYF. The V gene is TRBV2, the J gene TRBJ1-3; D remains unclear. CDR1 is SNHLY, CDR2 FYNNEI, per germline. Trimming shortened V by 8 bases and J by 4 bases, and 6 bases separated the two germline ends. The CDR3 extends over 11 amino acids.

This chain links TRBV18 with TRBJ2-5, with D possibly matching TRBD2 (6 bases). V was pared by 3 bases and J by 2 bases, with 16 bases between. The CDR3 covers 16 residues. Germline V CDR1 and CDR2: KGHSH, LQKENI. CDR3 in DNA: TGTGCCAGCTCACCGCTAGGGCCGGGGGTTCAAGAGACCCAGTACTTC. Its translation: CASSPLGPGVQETQYF.

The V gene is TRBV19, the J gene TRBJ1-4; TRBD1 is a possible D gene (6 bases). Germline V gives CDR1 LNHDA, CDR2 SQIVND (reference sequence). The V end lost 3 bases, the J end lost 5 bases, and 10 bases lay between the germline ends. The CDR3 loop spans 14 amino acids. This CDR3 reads CASSMLDSNEKLFF. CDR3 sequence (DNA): TGTGCCAGTAGTATGCTGGACAGCAATGAAAAACTGTTTTTT. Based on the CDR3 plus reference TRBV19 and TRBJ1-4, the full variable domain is DGGITQSPKYLFRKEGQNVTLSCEQNLNHDAMYWYRQDPGQGLRLIYYSQIVNDFQKGDIAEGYSVSREKKESFPLTVTSAQKNPTAFYLCASSMLDSNEKLFFGSGTQLSVL.

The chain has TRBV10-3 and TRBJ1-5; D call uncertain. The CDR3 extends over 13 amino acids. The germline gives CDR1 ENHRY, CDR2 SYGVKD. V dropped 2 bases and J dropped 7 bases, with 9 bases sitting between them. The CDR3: CAISEAVAQPQHF. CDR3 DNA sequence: TGTGCCATCAGTGAGGCAGTCGCCCAGCCCCAGCATTTT.

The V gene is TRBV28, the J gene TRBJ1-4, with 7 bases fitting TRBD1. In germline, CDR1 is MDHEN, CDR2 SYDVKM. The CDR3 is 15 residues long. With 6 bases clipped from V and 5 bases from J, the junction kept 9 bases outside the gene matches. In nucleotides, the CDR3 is TGTGCCAGCAGCGAAACAGGGGCGGGGAATGAAAAACTGTTTTTT. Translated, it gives CASSETGAGNEKLFF.

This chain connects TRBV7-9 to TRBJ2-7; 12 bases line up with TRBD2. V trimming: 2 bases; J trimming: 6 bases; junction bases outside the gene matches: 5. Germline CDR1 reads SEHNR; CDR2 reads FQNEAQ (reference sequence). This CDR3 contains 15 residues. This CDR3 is CASSLRLAGALEQYF. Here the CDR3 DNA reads TGTGCCAGCAGCTTAAGACTAGCGGGGGCCCTCGAGCAGTACTTC.

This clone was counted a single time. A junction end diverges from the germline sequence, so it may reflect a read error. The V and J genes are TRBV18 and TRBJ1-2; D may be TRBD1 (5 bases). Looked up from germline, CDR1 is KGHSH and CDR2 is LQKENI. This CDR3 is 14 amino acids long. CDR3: CASSPPDRWDDYTF. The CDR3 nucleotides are TGTGCCAGCTCGCCACCCGACAGATGGGATGACTACACCTTC.

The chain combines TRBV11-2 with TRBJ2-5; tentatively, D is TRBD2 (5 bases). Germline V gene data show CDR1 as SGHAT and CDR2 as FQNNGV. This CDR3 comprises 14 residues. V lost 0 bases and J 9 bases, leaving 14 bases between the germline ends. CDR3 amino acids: CASSLEGPPGAQYF. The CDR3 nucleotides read TGTGCCAGCAGCTTAGAGGGTCCCCCCGGGGCCCAGTACTTC.

CDR3 loop: CASSDERQGVVNIQYF. The CDR3 DNA reads as TGTGCCAGCAGCGATGAAAGACAGGGCGTAGTAAACATTCAGTACTTC. V and J are TRBV5-5 and TRBJ2-4; 7 bases fit TRBD1. The ends lost 4 bases at V and 6 bases at J; junction bases unmatched: 13. Germline assignment: CDR1 SGHKS and CDR2 YYEKEE (reference sequence). This CDR3 region has 16 residues. The entire variable domain, with the rest obtained from reference TRBV5-5 and TRBJ2-4, is as follows: DAGVTQSPTHLIKTRGQQVTLRCSPISGHKSVSWYQQVLGQGPQFIFQYYEKEERGRGNFPDRFSARQFPNYSSELNVNALLLGDSALYLCASSDERQGVVNIQYFGAGTRLSVL.

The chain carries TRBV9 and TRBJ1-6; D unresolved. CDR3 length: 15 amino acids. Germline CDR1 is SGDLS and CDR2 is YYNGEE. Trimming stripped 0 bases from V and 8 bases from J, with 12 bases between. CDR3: CASSVAGSEHSPLHF. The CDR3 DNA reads TGTGCCAGCAGCGTAGCCGGCAGCGAACATTCACCCCTCCACTTT.

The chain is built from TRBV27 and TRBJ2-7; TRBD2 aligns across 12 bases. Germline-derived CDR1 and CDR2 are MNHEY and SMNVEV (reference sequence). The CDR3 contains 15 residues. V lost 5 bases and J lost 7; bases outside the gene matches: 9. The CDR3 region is CASSPSGRGRPEQYF. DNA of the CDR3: TGTGCCAGCAGTCCTAGCGGGAGGGGCCGCCCTGAGCAGTACTTC.

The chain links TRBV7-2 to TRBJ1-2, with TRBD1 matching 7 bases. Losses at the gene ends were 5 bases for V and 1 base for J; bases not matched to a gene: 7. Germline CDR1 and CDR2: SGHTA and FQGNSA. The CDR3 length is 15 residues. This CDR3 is CASSLRQGGNYGYTF. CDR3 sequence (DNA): TGTGCCAGCAGCCTCCGACAGGGAGGTAACTATGGCTACACCTTC.

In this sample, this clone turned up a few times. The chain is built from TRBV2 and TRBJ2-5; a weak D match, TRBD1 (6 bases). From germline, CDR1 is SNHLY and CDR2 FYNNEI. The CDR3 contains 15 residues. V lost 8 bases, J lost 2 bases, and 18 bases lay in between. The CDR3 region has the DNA TGTGCCAGCGGGGGAGCCGACAGGCCGCAAGAGACCCAGTACTTC. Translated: CASGGADRPQETQYF.

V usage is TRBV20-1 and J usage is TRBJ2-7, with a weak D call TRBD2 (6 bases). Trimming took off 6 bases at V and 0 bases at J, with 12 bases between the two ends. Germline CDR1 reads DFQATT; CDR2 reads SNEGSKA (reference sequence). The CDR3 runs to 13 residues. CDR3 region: CSASRGSSYEQYF. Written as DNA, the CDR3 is TGCAGTGCCAGTCGGGGGAGCTCCTACGAGCAGTACTTC.

CDR3 DNA: TGTGCCAGCTCAGCATCCGGGACAGGGAGTCTCGCCCAGCATTTT. This sequence encodes CASSASGTGSLAQHF. This sequence joins TRBV18 and TRBJ1-5, with 9 bases lining up with TRBD1. Germline V gene sequence: CDR1 KGHSH, CDR2 LQKENI. The CDR3 has 15 residues. The ends lost 5 bases at V and 11 bases at J; junction bases unmatched: 13.

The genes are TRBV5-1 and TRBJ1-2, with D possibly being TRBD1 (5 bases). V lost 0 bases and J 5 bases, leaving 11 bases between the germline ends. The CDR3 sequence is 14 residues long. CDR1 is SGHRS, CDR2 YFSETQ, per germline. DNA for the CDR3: TGCGCCAGCAGCTTGGAACAGGAAGGTTATGGCTACACCTTC. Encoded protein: CASSLEQEGYGYTF.

The chain's CDR3 is CASSYSPSGRDEQFF. CDR3 in DNA: TGTGCCAGCAGTTACTCTCCTAGCGGGAGGGATGAGCAGTTCTTC. The chain is built from TRBV6-6 and TRBJ2-1; 12 nucleotides match TRBD2. Trimming cost V 0 bases and J 8 bases; bases outside gene matches: 2. The V gene's germline CDR1 is MNHNY and CDR2 SVGAGI (reference sequence). This CDR3 has 15 residues.

For the CDR3, the DNA is TGTGCCAGCAGTCATTGGACAGGGACCATGAACACTGAAGCTTTCTTT. Amino acid sequence: CASSHWTGTMNTEAFF. The chain has TRBV6-6 and TRBJ1-1, with 8 bases that match TRBD1. This CDR3 is 16 amino acids long. From germline, CDR1 is MNHNY and CDR2 SVGAGI (reference sequence). The J segment lost 0 bases and the V segment lost 5 bases, leaving 8 bases of the junction unmatched.

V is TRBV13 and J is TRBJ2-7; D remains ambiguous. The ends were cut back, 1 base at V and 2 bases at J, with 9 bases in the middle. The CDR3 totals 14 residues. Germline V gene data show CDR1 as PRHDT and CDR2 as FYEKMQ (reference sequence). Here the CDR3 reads CASSLVGGAYEQYF. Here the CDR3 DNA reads TGTGCCAGCAGCTTAGTCGGTGGAGCCTACGAGCAGTACTTC.

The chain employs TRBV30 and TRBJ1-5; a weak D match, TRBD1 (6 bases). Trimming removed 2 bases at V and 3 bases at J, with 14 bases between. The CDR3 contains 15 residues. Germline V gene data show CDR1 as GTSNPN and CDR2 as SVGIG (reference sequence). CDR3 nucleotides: TGTGCCTGGAGTACAGGGCCTACCCCCAATCAGCCCCAGCATTTT. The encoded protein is CAWSTGPTPNQPQHF.

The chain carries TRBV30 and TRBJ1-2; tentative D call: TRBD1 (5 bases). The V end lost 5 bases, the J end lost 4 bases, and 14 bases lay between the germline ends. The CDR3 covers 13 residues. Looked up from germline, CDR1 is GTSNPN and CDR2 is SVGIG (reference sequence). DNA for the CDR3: TGTGCCTGGGCGGACACCGGCCTCTATGGCTACACCTTC. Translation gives CAWADTGLYGYTF.

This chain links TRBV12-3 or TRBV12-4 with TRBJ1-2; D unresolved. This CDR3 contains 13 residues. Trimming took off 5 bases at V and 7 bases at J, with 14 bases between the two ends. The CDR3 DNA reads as TGTGCCAGCAGTCCTCAAATATGGAGTGGCTACACCTTC. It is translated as CASSPQIWSGYTF.

The CDR3, as DNA: TGTGCCAGCAGCTTAGTTCCGGGAATAACGACCTACGAGCAGTACTTC. As protein: CASSLVPGITTYEQYF. The rearrangement joins TRBV7-2 to TRBJ2-7, with a weak D call TRBD2 (5 bases). The germline CDR1 and CDR2 sequences are SGHTA and FQGNSA. The CDR3 consists of 16 residues. Trimming took 1 base from V and 2 from J, leaving 15 bases between them.

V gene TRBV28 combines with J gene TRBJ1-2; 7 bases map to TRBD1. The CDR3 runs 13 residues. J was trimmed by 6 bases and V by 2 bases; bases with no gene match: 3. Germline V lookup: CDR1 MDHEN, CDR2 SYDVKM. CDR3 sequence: CASSLNRGNGYTF. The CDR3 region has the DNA TGTGCCAGCAGTTTAAACAGGGGTAATGGCTACACCTTC.

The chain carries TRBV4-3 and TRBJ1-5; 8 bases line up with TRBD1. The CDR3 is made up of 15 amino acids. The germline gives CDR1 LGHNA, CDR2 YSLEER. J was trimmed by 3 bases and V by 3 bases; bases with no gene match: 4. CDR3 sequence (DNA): TGCGCCAGCAGCCAGGACAGGGCCTACAATCAGCCCCAGCATTTT. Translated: CASSQDRAYNQPQHF.

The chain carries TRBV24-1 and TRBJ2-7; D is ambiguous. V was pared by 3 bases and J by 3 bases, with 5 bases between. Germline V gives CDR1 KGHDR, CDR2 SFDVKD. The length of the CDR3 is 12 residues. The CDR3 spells CATSDNNYEQYF. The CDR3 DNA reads TGTGCCACCAGTGATAACAACTACGAGCAGTACTTC.

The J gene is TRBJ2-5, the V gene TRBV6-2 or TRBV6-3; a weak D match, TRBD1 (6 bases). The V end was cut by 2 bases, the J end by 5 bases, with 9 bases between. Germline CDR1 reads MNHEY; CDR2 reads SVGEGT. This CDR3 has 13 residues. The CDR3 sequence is CASSYGQRETQYF. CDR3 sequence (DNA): TGTGCCAGCAGTTACGGACAGCGGGAGACCCAGTACTTC.